A selection of T cell receptor beta chains follows, all from one sample in a study of blood T cell repertoires in COVID-19. The repertoire was sequenced with immunoSEQ multiplex PCR; TCRdb's copy has only in-frame clones and lacks some. Of over 400,000 clones listed, over 75% are singletons. Sequenced input: peripheral blood. Every receptor here comes from a human donor in a cohort sampled during active COVID-19. The CDR3 runs from the conserved cysteine through the conserved F or W. The D gene is left open where the match is weak. Size is omitted from some rows. Given values are once, few, many or a class for expanded clones.

D | J | V | size | CDR3 | DNA
NA | TRBJ2-7 | TRBV11-2 | NA | CASSLDRLTGEQYF | TGTGCCAGCAGCTTAGACCGCTTGACAGGCGAGCAGTACTTC
NA | TRBJ1-5 | TRBV7-8 | NA | CASSAVQSSNQPQHF | TGTGCCAGCAGCGCCGTACAGTCGAGCAATCAGCCCCAGCATTTT
NA | TRBJ1-4 | TRBV3-1/TRBV3-2 | once | CATRTATNEKLFF | TGTGCCACTCGGACAGCAACTAATGAAAAACTGTTTTTT
NA | TRBJ2-1 | TRBV7-2 | NA | CASSLGGGEGNEQFF | TGTGCCAGCAGCTTAGGAGGGGGTGAGGGCAATGAGCAGTTCTTC
TRBD1 | TRBJ1-3 | TRBV19 | NA | CASSGRTGPGNTIYF | TGTGCCAGTAGTGGCCGGACAGGGCCTGGAAACACCATATATTTT
NA | TRBJ2-5 | TRBV5-6 | NA | CASSLEVGTLQETQYF | TGTGCCAGCAGCTTGGAGGTGGGGACACTACAAGAGACCCAGTACTTC
TRBD1 | TRBJ1-3 | TRBV9 | NA | CASSVDSGQGVSGNTIYF | TGTGCCAGCAGCGTAGATAGCGGACAGGGCGTCTCTGGAAACACCATATATTTT
NA | TRBJ1-1 | TRBV18 | NA | CASSQGLDTEAFF | TGTGCCAGCTCTCAGGGGTTGGACACTGAAGCTTTCTTT
TRBD1 | TRBJ1-5 | TRBV2 | few | CASRRDRVQPQHF | TGTGCCAGCAGGCGGGACAGGGTTCAGCCCCAGCATTTT
NA | TRBJ2-5 | TRBV7-9 | NA | CASSLISSLETQYF | TGTGCCAGCAGCTTAATCTCTAGCTTGGAGACCCAGTACTTC
NA | TRBJ1-2 | TRBV4-2 | NA | CASSYLGSYGYTF | TGTGCCAGCAGCTACCTTGGGAGCTATGGCTACACCTTC
NA | TRBJ2-2 | TRBV12-5 | NA | CASGLVGRRSTGELFF | TGTGCTAGTGGTTTGGTTGGCAGGAGGAGCACCGGGGAGCTGTTTTTT
TRBD2 | TRBJ2-2 | TRBV27 | NA | CATSREVPGELFF | TGTGCCACCTCACGGGAGGTACCCGGGGAGCTGTTTTTT
TRBD2 | TRBJ2-7 | TRBV6-2/TRBV6-3 | NA | CASSYTASGNWQYF | TGTGCCAGCAGTTACACGGCTAGCGGGAATTGGCAGTACTTC
TRBD2 | TRBJ2-7 | TRBV9 | once | CASSVGEGGQFYEQYF | TGTGCCAGCAGCGTAGGGGAGGGAGGGCAGTTCTACGAGCAGTACTTC
TRBD1 | TRBJ1-5 | TRBV19 | NA | CASSQTGGAGQPQHF | TGTGCCAGTAGCCAGACAGGGGGCGCGGGTCAGCCCCAGCATTTT
NA | TRBJ2-2 | TRBV30 | NA | CAWSGQPGGELFF | TGTGCCTGGAGTGGACAGCCTGGAGGGGAGCTGTTTTTT
TRBD2 | TRBJ2-7 | TRBV3-1/TRBV3-2 | NA | CASSQSVSGRAYEQYF | TGTGCCAGCAGCCAATCGGTTAGCGGGAGGGCCTACGAGCAGTACTTC
NA | TRBJ1-2 | TRBV2 | NA | CASSDAGTDYGYTF | TGTGCCAGCAGTGATGCAGGTACGGACTATGGCTACACCTTC
TRBD1 | TRBJ2-3 | TRBV13 | NA | CASSFRDRVTDTQYF | TGTGCCAGCAGCTTCCGGGACAGGGTTACAGATACGCAGTATTTT
NA | TRBJ2-7 | TRBV6-5 | once | CASTDDSIKSYEQYF | TGTGCCAGCACCGATGACTCTATCAAATCCTACGAGCAGTACTTC
TRBD2 | TRBJ2-1 | TRBV7-3 | NA | CASSPGLAGAGEQFF | TGTGCCAGCAGCCCGGGACTAGCGGGAGCGGGGGAGCAGTTCTTC
NA | TRBJ2-1 | TRBV27 | NA | CASRRQGFYNEQFF | TGTGCCAGCCGCCGGCAGGGCTTCTACAATGAGCAGTTCTTC
TRBD2 | TRBJ2-7 | TRBV13 | NA | CASSLSALAGGEQYF | TGTGCCAGCAGCTTATCAGCGCTAGCGGGAGGCGAGCAGTACTTC
NA | TRBJ1-3 | TRBV6-5 | NA | CASIRDISGNTIYF | TGTGCCAGCATCCGGGACATCTCTGGAAACACCATATATTTT
TRBD2 | TRBJ2-7 | TRBV29-1 | NA | CSVRLAGATYEQYF | TGCAGCGTTAGACTAGCGGGAGCCACCTACGAGCAGTACTTC
TRBD2 | TRBJ2-2 | TRBV7-3 | NA | CASSLSSGLYTGELFF | TGTGCCAGCAGCTTATCTAGCGGTCTTTACACCGGGGAGCTGTTTTTT
TRBD2 | TRBJ2-1 | TRBV12-5 | once | CASGSYLGLAGGNEQFF | TGTGCTAGTGGGTCTTACTTGGGACTAGCGGGAGGTAATGAGCAGTTCTTC
NA | TRBJ2-2 | TRBV9 | few | CASNHFGGGRGTGELFF | TGTGCCAGCAACCACTTTGGGGGGGGCCGAGGCACCGGGGAGCTGTTTTTT
TRBD2 | TRBJ2-1 | TRBV7-2 | once | CASSLIAGPYNEQFF | TGTGCCAGCAGCTTAATAGCGGGACCCTACAATGAGCAGTTCTTC
TRBD2 | TRBJ2-7 | TRBV11-2 | NA | CASSSLAGVGEQYF | TGTGCCAGCAGCTCGCTAGCGGGAGTGGGTGAGCAGTACTTC
NA | TRBJ1-1 | TRBV18 | NA | CASSPPGGGTEAFF | TGTGCCAGCTCACCACCTGGGGGCGGCACTGAAGCTTTCTTT
NA | TRBJ1-5 | TRBV28 | NA | CASSLRGGGNQPQHF | TGTGCCAGCAGTTTACGGGGAGGGGGGAATCAGCCCCAGCATTTT
NA | TRBJ2-1 | TRBV7-9 | NA | CASSSTVDEQFF | TGTGCCAGCAGCTCCACGGTTGATGAGCAGTTCTTC
NA | TRBJ2-2 | TRBV7-3 | NA | CASSRDNTGELFF | TGTGCCAGCTCGCGGGATAACACCGGGGAGCTGTTTTTT
NA | TRBJ2-7 | TRBV5-1 | few | CASSLVQSTYEQYF | TGCGCCAGCAGCTTGGTACAATCCACCTACGAGCAGTACTTC
NA | TRBJ1-2 | TRBV29-1 | NA | CSGTPGLSGGYTF | TGCAGCGGGACCCCGGGACTGTCCGGCGGCTACACCTTC
TRBD2 | TRBJ2-1 | TRBV7-7 | NA | CASSFAGGSYNEQFF | TGTGCTAGCAGCTTCGCGGGGGGTTCCTACAATGAGCAGTTCTTC
NA | TRBJ2-2 | TRBV5-1 | once | CASSLWAGTGELFF | TGCGCCAGCAGCTTGTGGGCGGGAACCGGGGAGCTGTTTTTT
TRBD1 | TRBJ2-1 | TRBV11-3 | NA | CASSPGQTDKDEQFF | TGTGCCAGCAGCCCGGGACAGACGGATAAGGATGAGCAGTTCTTC
TRBD2 | TRBJ2-3 | TRBV5-4 | NA | CASSLRLAGGRSDTQYF | TGTGCCAGCAGCCTCAGACTAGCGGGAGGGCGGTCAGATACGCAGTATTTT
TRBD1 | TRBJ1-2 | TRBV19 | NA | CASSMDRGDYGYTF | TGTGCCAGTAGTATGGACAGGGGGGACTATGGCTACACCTTC
NA | TRBJ2-7 | TRBV11-3 | NA | CASSPTGADFNTYEQYF | TGTGCCAGCAGCCCAACTGGGGCAGATTTTAATACCTACGAGCAGTACTTC
TRBD1 | TRBJ1-4 | TRBV5-1 | NA | CASSWTGENEKLFF | TGCGCCAGCAGCTGGACAGGGGAGAATGAAAAACTGTTTTTT
TRBD2 | TRBJ2-7 | TRBV11-2 | NA | CASSPPVAGVVEQYF | TGTGCCAGCAGCCCTCCGGTTGCGGGAGTGGTCGAGCAGTACTTC
TRBD1 | TRBJ1-5 | TRBV5-1 | NA | CASSPGQDHQPQHF | TGCGCCAGCAGCCCCGGACAGGATCATCAGCCCCAGCATTTT
NA | TRBJ1-2 | TRBV6-1 | NA | CASSEALYGLQGYTF | TGTGCCAGCAGTGAAGCGCTATATGGGCTTCAAGGCTACACCTTC
NA | TRBJ2-7 | TRBV5-1 | NA | CASSSGPSYEQYF | TGCGCCAGCAGCAGCGGGCCCAGCTACGAGCAGTACTTC
TRBD2 | TRBJ2-1 | TRBV7-8 | NA | CASSAGTSFYGEQFF | TGTGCCAGCAGCGCCGGGACTAGTTTCTACGGTGAGCAGTTCTTC
TRBD2 | TRBJ2-5 | TRBV3-1/TRBV3-2 | NA | CASSLAGAGETQYF | TGTGCCAGCAGCCTAGCGGGAGCCGGGGAGACCCAGTACTTC
NA | TRBJ2-5 | TRBV5-1 | NA | CASSLLEGETQYF | TGCGCCAGCAGCTTGCTAGAGGGTGAGACCCAGTACTTC
NA | TRBJ2-5 | TRBV7-3 | NA | CASSPVGLGGGPPETQYF | TGTGCCAGCAGCCCTGTTGGCTTAGGGGGAGGGCCCCCTGAGACCCAGTACTTC
TRBD1 | TRBJ1-2 | TRBV4-1 | once | CASSQAGGAKNGYTF | TGCGCCAGCAGCCAAGCAGGGGGCGCGAAGAATGGCTACACCTTC
NA | TRBJ2-7 | TRBV19 | NA | CASSIHGQQGKAYEQYF | TGTGCCAGTAGTATTCATGGGCAGCAGGGGAAAGCCTACGAGCAGTACTTC
NA | TRBJ1-1 | TRBV19 | NA | CASSMFQNTEAFF | TGTGCCAGTAGTATGTTCCAGAACACTGAAGCTTTCTTT
NA | TRBJ1-1 | TRBV19 | NA | CASSILRTEMNTEAFF | TGTGCCAGTAGTATACTTCGGACAGAGATGAACACTGAAGCTTTCTTT
TRBD2 | TRBJ2-5 | TRBV6-5 | NA | CASSYATSGRGETQYF | TGTGCCAGCAGTTACGCGACTAGCGGGAGAGGGGAGACCCAGTACTTC